These 28 T cell receptor beta chains originate from one sample sequenced in a study of long-term antiretroviral therapy in people with HIV. The authors ran the immunoSEQ assay, v3.0, at survey level. Using immunoSEQ multiplex PCR, the repertoire was profiled, and TCRdb retains in-frame clones only, with some absent. The table records over 30,000 clones, 97% of them present only once. The specimen was unsorted PBMCs, collected 7.6 years after starting antiretroviral therapy. The receptors shown here come from a man aged 25-45 years with HIV.

The chain couples TRBV5-1 to TRBJ1-1; D is ambiguous. The germline V and J ends were trimmed by 0 bases and 4 bases, with 13 bases remaining between them. Germline V gene sequence: CDR1 SGHRS, CDR2 YFSETQ. There are 15 residues in the CDR3. The chain's CDR3 is CASSLGRGLGTEAFF. In DNA, the CDR3 is TGCGCCAGCAGCTTGGGACGGGGTTTGGGCACTGAAGCTTTCTTT.

This rearrangement joins TRBV5-1 to TRBJ2-2; D is ambiguous. The V and J ends lost 0 bases and 4 bases respectively, with 10 bases between them. The CDR3 runs 15 residues. The V gene's germline CDR1 is SGHRS and CDR2 YFSETQ. The CDR3 DNA reads TGCGCCAGCAGCTTGGTTCGTCTAGGCACCGGGGAGCTGTTTTTT. It yields the protein CASSLVRLGTGELFF.

The chain has TRBV6-6 and TRBJ2-1, with D tentatively TRBD1 (6 bases). CDR3 length: 16 amino acids. The germline V and J ends were trimmed by 7 bases and 6 bases, with 22 bases remaining between them. Per the germline V gene, CDR1 is MNHNY and CDR2 is SVGAGI (reference sequence). The CDR3 sequence is CASTYRPPGEGNEQFF. In nucleotides, the CDR3 is TGTGCCAGCACCTACCGCCCCCCAGGGGAAGGCAATGAGCAGTTCTTC.

V and J are TRBV5-4 and TRBJ2-6; TRBD1 matches at 7 bases. The CDR3 has 19 amino acids. Germline CDR1 and CDR2: SGHNT and YYREEE (reference sequence). With 1 base clipped from V and 0 bases from J, the junction kept 10 bases outside the gene matches. CDR3 protein: CASSLFGGTAPSGANVLTF. In DNA form, the CDR3 reads TGTGCCAGCAGCTTGTTCGGTGGGACAGCCCCCTCTGGGGCCAACGTCCTGACTTTC. The entire variable domain, with the rest obtained from reference TRBV5-4 and TRBJ2-6, is as follows: ETGVTQSPTHLIKTRGQQVTLRCSSQSGHNTVSWYQQALGQGPQFIFQYYREEENGRGNFPPRFSGLQFPNYSSELNVNALELDDSALYLCASSLFGGTAPSGANVLTFGAGSRLTVL.

V is TRBV7-2 and J is TRBJ2-1, with no clear D. The length of the CDR3 is 14 residues. Germline CDR1 reads SGHTA; CDR2 reads FQGNSA. Trimming removed 0 bases from V and 7 bases from J, with 10 bases in between. CDR3 residues: CASSLAPAKNEQFF. The CDR3 DNA reads as TGTGCCAGCAGCTTAGCCCCCGCAAAGAATGAGCAGTTCTTC.

A single count supports this clone. V gene TRBV30 combines with J gene TRBJ2-7; tentatively, D is TRBD1 (7 bases). CDR1 is GTSNPN and CDR2 is SVGIG in the germline V gene (reference sequence). V was shortened by 5 bases and J by 2 bases, with 16 bases between the two germline ends. The CDR3 covers 14 residues. CDR3 loop: CAWSRQGGTYEQYF. The DNA of the CDR3 is TGTGCCTGGTCGCGACAGGGCGGGACCTACGAGCAGTACTTC.

This sequence joins TRBV6-5 and TRBJ2-7; 7 nucleotides align to TRBD2. V gave up 6 bases and J gave up 0 bases; unmatched junction bases: 8. The CDR3 contains 15 residues. Per the germline V gene, CDR1 is MNHEY and CDR2 is SVGAGI. CDR3: CASSRDGGSSYEQYF. The CDR3 nucleotides are TGTGCCAGCAGCCGCGACGGCGGGAGCTCCTACGAGCAGTACTTC.

CDR3 bases: TGTGCCAGCTCACGGGACAGGGGTGAAAAACTGTTTTTT. It encodes CASSRDRGEKLFF. The rearrangement uses TRBV18 and TRBJ1-4; 10 positions match TRBD1. Germline CDR1 and CDR2: KGHSH and LQKENI. The CDR3 loop spans 13 amino acids. V shed 4 bases and J 7 bases; nucleotides not matched to a gene: 0.

Only one count was recorded for this clone. The genes are TRBV18 and TRBJ2-2, with D possibly being TRBD1 (6 bases). This CDR3 region has 14 residues. Trimming left V 5 bases short and J 2 bases short, with 9 bases between. The V gene's germline CDR1 is KGHSH and CDR2 LQKENI. The CDR3 region is CASSMTGNTGELFF. The CDR3 DNA follows: TGTGCCAGCTCAATGACAGGAAACACCGGGGAGCTGTTTTTT.

The count of this clone is one. The chain carries TRBV9 and TRBJ1-5; D is perhaps TRBD1 (6 bases). Germline CDR1 and CDR2: SGDLS and YYNGEE. The CDR3 is 14 amino acids. V was trimmed by 4 bases and J by 6 bases, leaving 14 bases between them. The CDR3 protein is CASSPMGGPQPQHF. The CDR3 region has the DNA TGTGCCAGCAGCCCTATGGGGGGCCCTCAGCCCCAGCATTTT.

The V and J genes are TRBV22-1 and TRBJ2-6. TRBV22-1 is a pseudogene locus. The CDR3 runs to 17 residues. CDR3 sequence reads: CPGRMPREQSRANVLTF. CDR3 DNA sequence: TGTCCTGGGAGAATGCCCCGCGAACAAAGTCGGGCCAACGTCCTGACTTTC.

This sequence joins TRBV14 and TRBJ2-7; either TRBD1 or TRBD2 may supply D (5 bases each). The CDR3 has 16 residues. CDR1 SGHDN and CDR2 FVKESK come from the germline V gene. The ends were cut back, 1 base at V and 0 bases at J, with 13 bases in the middle. CDR3 sequence (DNA): TGTGCCAGCAGCCAAGGTCCCGGGACGTACTCCTACGAGCAGTACTTC. This encodes CASSQGPGTYSYEQYF.

The chain joins TRBV4-1 to TRBJ2-7; D unresolved. This CDR3 region has 15 residues. Deletions cut 2 bases from V and 3 bases from J, with 14 bases between. Germline V lookup: CDR1 MGHRA, CDR2 YSYEKL. This CDR3 is CASSQQPGVGYEQYF. For the CDR3, the DNA is TGCGCCAGCAGCCAACAGCCAGGAGTGGGCTACGAGCAGTACTTC.

The CDR3 nucleotides read TGTGCCAGCATCACCGACCGATCTGGGGCCAACGTCCTGACTTTC. Its translation is CASITDRSGANVLTF. The rearrangement joins TRBV2 to TRBJ2-6; D remains ambiguous. CDR1 SNHLY and CDR2 FYNNEI come from the germline V gene. This CDR3 is built from 15 residues. The V gene lost 7 bases and the J gene lost 1 base, with 11 bases spanning the gap.

CDR3 coding DNA: TGTGCCAGCAGTGAATGGGCGCAAGAGACCCAGTACTTC. The encoded protein is CASSEWAQETQYF. The gene calls are TRBV25-1 and TRBJ2-5; unclear D gene. V was shortened by 1 base and J by 2 bases, with 5 bases between the two germline ends. In germline, CDR1 is MGHDK, CDR2 SYGVNS. There are 13 residues in the CDR3.

V is TRBV6-1 and J is TRBJ2-7; D is perhaps TRBD1 (6 bases). This CDR3 comprises 13 residues. Germline V gene sequence: CDR1 MNHNS, CDR2 SASEGT. V was trimmed by 2 bases and J by 5 bases, leaving 10 bases between them. In DNA, the CDR3 is TGTGCCAGCAGTGAACCTCAGGGGAACGAGCAGTACTTC. The encoded protein is CASSEPQGNEQYF.

The chain employs TRBV7-9 and TRBJ1-2, with D hard to call. Germline CDR1 and CDR2: SEHNR and FQNEAQ (reference sequence). Between the trimmed V and J ends, which lost 3 bases and 3 bases, there was a span of 5 bases. There are 12 residues in the CDR3. The chain's CDR3 is CASSLDDYGYTF. The CDR3, as DNA: TGTGCCAGCAGCTTGGACGACTATGGCTACACCTTC.

V gene TRBV7-8 combines with J gene TRBJ2-5; no clear D gene. CDR1 SGHVS and CDR2 FQNEAQ come from the germline V gene. Trimming took 2 bases from V and 5 from J, leaving 15 bases between them. The CDR3 is made up of 15 amino acids. The CDR3 sequence: CASSLMVKSRETQYF. In DNA form, the CDR3 reads TGTGCCAGCAGCTTAATGGTAAAGTCGCGGGAGACCCAGTACTTC. Complete variable domain (other parts from reference TRBV7-8 and TRBJ2-5): GAGVSQSPRYKVAKRGQDVALRCDPISGHVSLFWYQQALGQGPEFLTYFQNEAQLDKSGLPSDRFFAERPEGSVSTLKIQRTQQEDSAVYLCASSLMVKSRETQYFGPGTRLLVL.

The rearrangement joins TRBV19 to TRBJ1-1; the D is unclear. The CDR3 is made up of 16 amino acids. The V end was cut by 6 bases, the J end by 0 bases, with 17 bases between. The V gene's germline CDR1 is LNHDA and CDR2 SQIVND (reference sequence). This CDR3 reads CASRPGSYSLNTEAFF. CDR3 DNA: TGTGCCAGTAGGCCCGGGTCTTACTCCTTGAACACTGAAGCTTTCTTT.

This chain connects TRBV4-1 to TRBJ2-3; possibly TRBD1 for D (5 bases). The length of the CDR3 is 16 residues. In germline, CDR1 is MGHRA, CDR2 YSYEKL. V was cut by 3 bases and J by 0 bases, with 13 bases left in between. CDR3 protein: CASSHQGRTSTDTQYF. The CDR3 nucleotides read TGCGCCAGCAGCCACCAAGGCCGGACAAGCACAGATACGCAGTATTTT.

The V call is TRBV6-5, the J call TRBJ2-5; 7 bases fit TRBD1. Per the germline V gene, CDR1 is MNHEY and CDR2 is SVGAGI. The length of the CDR3 is 13 residues. V trimming: 4 bases; J trimming: 3 bases; junction bases outside the gene matches: 2. CDR3 in amino acids: CASSSGGEETQYF. The CDR3 nucleotides are TGTGCCAGCAGTTCAGGGGGAGAAGAGACCCAGTACTTC.

The rearrangement joins TRBV27 to TRBJ1-6, with D possibly TRBD1 on 5 matching bases. V was trimmed by 5 bases and J by 8 bases, leaving 19 bases between them. The CDR3 loop spans 16 amino acids. Germline lookup yields CDR1 MNHEY and CDR2 SMNVEV (reference sequence). The CDR3 region is CASSDLTRKGYSPLHF. The CDR3 bases are TGTGCCAGCAGTGACCTCACCAGGAAGGGGTATTCACCCCTCCACTTT.

This clone appeared once. The chain carries TRBV19 and TRBJ2-2, with 9 bases fitting TRBD1. Germline loops: CDR1 LNHDA, CDR2 SQIVND (reference sequence). The CDR3 runs 18 residues. The J segment lost 3 bases and the V segment lost 2 bases, leaving 10 bases of the junction unmatched. DNA for the CDR3: TGTGCCAGTAGTATAAGGGGACCACAGGGGGCGTACACCGGGGAGCTGTTTTTT. Its translation: CASSIRGPQGAYTGELFF.

V gene TRBV6-6 combines with J gene TRBJ1-5, with TRBD1 as a possible D gene (5 bases). This CDR3 is 12 amino acids long. The germline CDR1 and CDR2 sequences are MNHNY and SVGAGI (reference sequence). V gave up 10 bases and J gave up 8 bases, with 15 bases separating them. The CDR3 is CATSLGGEPQHF. CDR3 nucleotides: TGTGCCACCTCCCTGGGGGGTGAGCCCCAGCATTTT.

The chain couples TRBV6-1 to TRBJ1-2; D unclear. Germline V lookup: CDR1 MNHNS, CDR2 SASEGT. Trimming took 6 bases from V and 4 from J, leaving 15 bases between them. The CDR3 loop spans 14 amino acids. CDR3 sequence (DNA): TGTGCCAGCAGACCCCCCGGGGTCGGCTATGGCTACACCTTC. Its translation: CASRPPGVGYGYTF.

The V call is TRBV6-6, the J call TRBJ2-5; D might be TRBD1 or TRBD2, each matching 5 bases. Germline assignment: CDR1 MNHNY and CDR2 SVGAGI (reference sequence). The CDR3 loop spans 10 amino acids. V was pared by 11 bases and J by 5 bases, with 9 bases between. CDR3 amino acids: CAAWGETQYF. The CDR3 bases are TGTGCCGCCTGGGGGGAGACCCAGTACTTC.

V and J are TRBV5-4 and TRBJ2-6; the match to TRBD1 covers 7 bases. This CDR3 comprises 16 residues. Looked up from germline, CDR1 is SGHNT and CDR2 is YYREEE (reference sequence). V was clipped by 3 bases and J by 4 bases; unmatched bases: 7. CDR3 in amino acids: CASSSQGVGGANVLTF. In nucleotides, the CDR3 is TGTGCCAGCAGCTCTCAGGGGGTGGGAGGGGCCAACGTCCTGACTTTC. Full variable domain (outside the CDR3, taken from reference TRBV5-4 and TRBJ2-6): ETGVTQSPTHLIKTRGQQVTLRCSSQSGHNTVSWYQQALGQGPQFIFQYYREEENGRGNFPPRFSGLQFPNYSSELNVNALELDDSALYLCASSSQGVGGANVLTFGAGSRLTVL.

The CDR3: CASSPREMGETQYF. DNA of the CDR3: TGTGCCAGCAGTCCACGGGAGATGGGGGAGACCCAGTACTTC. The chain uses TRBV6-5 and TRBJ2-5; D perhaps matches TRBD2 (6 bases). The CDR3 length is 14 residues. The germline CDR1 and CDR2 sequences are MNHEY and SVGAGI. Trimming shortened V by 5 bases and J by 5 bases, and 15 bases separated the two germline ends.